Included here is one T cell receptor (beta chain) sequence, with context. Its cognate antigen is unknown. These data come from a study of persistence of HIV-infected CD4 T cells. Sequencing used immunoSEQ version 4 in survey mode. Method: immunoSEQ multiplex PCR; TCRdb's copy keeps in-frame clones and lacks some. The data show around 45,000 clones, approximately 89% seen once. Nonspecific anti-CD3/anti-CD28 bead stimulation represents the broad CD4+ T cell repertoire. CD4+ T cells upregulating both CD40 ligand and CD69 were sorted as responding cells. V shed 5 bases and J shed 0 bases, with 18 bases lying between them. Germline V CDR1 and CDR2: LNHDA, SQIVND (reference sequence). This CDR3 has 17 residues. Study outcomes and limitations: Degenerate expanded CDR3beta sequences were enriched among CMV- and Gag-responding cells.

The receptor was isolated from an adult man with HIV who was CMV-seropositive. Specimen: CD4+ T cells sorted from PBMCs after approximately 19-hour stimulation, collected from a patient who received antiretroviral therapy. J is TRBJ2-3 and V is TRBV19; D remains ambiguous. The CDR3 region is CASSSPETTPSTDTQYF. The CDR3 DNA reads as TGTGCCAGTAGTTCCCCCGAGACGACCCCTAGCACAGATACGCAGTATTTT.